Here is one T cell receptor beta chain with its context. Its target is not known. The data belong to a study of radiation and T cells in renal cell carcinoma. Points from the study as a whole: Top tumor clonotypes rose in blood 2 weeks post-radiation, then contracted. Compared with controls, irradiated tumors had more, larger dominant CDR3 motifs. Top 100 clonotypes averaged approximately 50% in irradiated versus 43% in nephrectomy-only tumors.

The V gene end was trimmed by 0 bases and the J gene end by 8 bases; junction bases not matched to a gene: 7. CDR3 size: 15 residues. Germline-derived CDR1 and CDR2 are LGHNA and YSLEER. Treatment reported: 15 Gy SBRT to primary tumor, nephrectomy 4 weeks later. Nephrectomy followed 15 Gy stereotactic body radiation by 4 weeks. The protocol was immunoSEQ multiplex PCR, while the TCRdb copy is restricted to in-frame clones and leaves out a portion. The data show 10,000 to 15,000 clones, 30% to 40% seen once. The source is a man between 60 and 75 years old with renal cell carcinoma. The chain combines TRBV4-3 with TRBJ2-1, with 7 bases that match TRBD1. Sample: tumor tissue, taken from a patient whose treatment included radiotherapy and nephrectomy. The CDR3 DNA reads TGCGCCAGCAGCCAAGAGGGCAGGGGGATGGATGAGCAGTTCTTC. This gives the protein CASSQEGRGMDEQFF.